The rows below give T cell receptor beta chains drawn from one sample of a study of cytotoxic CD8 clonotypes in ibrutinib-treated CLL. The method was immunoSEQ multiplex PCR; TCRdb's version includes in-frame clones alone and lacks a portion of them. The top ten hold 5.4% of the sample, which has tens of thousands of clones, about 86% seen once. The sample consisted of PBMCs, taken before ibrutinib treatment. These TCRs come from a human donor with chronic lymphocytic leukemia. CDR3s include the opening cysteine and the closing phenylalanine or tryptophan. Each record gives: CDR3 length, J gene, V gene, D gene, clone size, CDR3 DNA, CDR3 protein. The D gene is left open where the match is weak. Part of the rows lack a size; the others show once, few, many or a class for expanded clones.

15,TRBJ2-7,TRBV6-5,.,.,TGTGCCAGCAGTTACAAAGGGACACCCTCCTACGAGCAGTACTTC,CASSYKGTPSYEQYF
11,TRBJ2-7,TRBV11-2,.,.,TGTGCCAGCAGCTTATACTACGAGCAGTACTTC,CASSLYYEQYF
16,TRBJ1-2,TRBV13,TRBD1,.,TGTGCCAGCAGCTACCGATCCGGGACAGGGGCCGATGGCTACACCTTC,CASSYRSGTGADGYTF
16,TRBJ1-2,TRBV18,TRBD1,.,TGTGCCAGCTCACCACCGTCCGCAGGGGGGAACTATGGCTACACCTTC,CASSPPSAGGNYGYTF
12,TRBJ1-4,TRBV5-8,.,.,TGTGCCAGCAGCCTACATAATGAAAAACTGTTTTTT,CASSLHNEKLFF
15,TRBJ1-4,TRBV7-2,.,.,TGTGCCAGCAGCTTTCGTCACAGGGAGAATGAAAAACTGTTTTTT,CASSFRHRENEKLFF
15,TRBJ2-5,TRBV7-9,.,.,TGTGCCAGCAGCTTAGCCCTGACAGTACAAGAGACCCAGTACTTC,CASSLALTVQETQYF
14,TRBJ1-1,TRBV7-8,.,.,TGTGCCAGCAGCTTAGACAGGATAGTCTCTGAAGCTTTCTTT,CASSLDRIVSEAFF
14,TRBJ1-1,TRBV7-8,.,once,TGTGCCAGCAGCTTAGCAGGGGACCTCTTTGAAGCTTTCTTT,CASSLAGDLFEAFF
12,TRBJ1-5,TRBV6-1,.,.,TGTGCCAGCAGTGAAGCAGGCCAGCCCCAGCATTTT,CASSEAGQPQHF
14,TRBJ1-1,TRBV18,.,.,TGTGCCAGCTCACCTCCTAGGGGAGACACTGAAGCTTTCTTT,CASSPPRGDTEAFF
12,TRBJ2-3,TRBV11-2,.,.,TGTGCCAGCAGCGGGGAGGCAGATACGCAGTATTTT,CASSGEADTQYF
13,TRBJ2-3,TRBV5-1,TRBD1,.,TGCGCCACGGGACAGTTGAGCACAGATACGCAGTATTTT,CATGQLSTDTQYF